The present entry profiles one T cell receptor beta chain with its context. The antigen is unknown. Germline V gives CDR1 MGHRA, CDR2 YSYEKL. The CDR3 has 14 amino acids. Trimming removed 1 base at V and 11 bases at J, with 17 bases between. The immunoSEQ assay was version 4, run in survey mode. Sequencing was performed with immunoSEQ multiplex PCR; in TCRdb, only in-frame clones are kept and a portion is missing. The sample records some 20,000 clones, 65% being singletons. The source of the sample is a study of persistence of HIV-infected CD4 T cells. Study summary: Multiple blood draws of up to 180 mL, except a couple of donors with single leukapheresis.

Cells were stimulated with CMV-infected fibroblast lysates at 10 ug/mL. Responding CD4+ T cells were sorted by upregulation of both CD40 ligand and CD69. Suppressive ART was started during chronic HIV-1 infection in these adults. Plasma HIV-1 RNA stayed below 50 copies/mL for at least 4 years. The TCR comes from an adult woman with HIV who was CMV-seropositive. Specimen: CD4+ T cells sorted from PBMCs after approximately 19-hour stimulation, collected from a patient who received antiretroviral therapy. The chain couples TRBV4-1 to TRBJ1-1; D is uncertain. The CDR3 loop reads CASSQADPVRRAFF. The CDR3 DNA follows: TGCGCCAGCAGCCAAGCAGATCCGGTGAGGAGGGCTTTCTTT.